Below, one T cell receptor beta chain is given with its context. In this sample, this clonotype turned up many times. Which antigen it targets is not known. Base-call qualities are not available, and no considerably larger clone is one nucleotide away. These data belong to a study of identical twins (dated by TCRdb to about 2016). Background on the whole study: To test whether fetal clonotypes persist, this study deep-sequenced TCR alpha and beta repertoires from monozygotic twins, from unrelated adults of various ages, and from cord blood. To rule out contamination, replicate twin experiments were performed at different times with different library preparation protocols. General findings and caveats noted by the study authors: Abundant cord blood beta clonotypes had fewer insertions, young adult naive repertoires showed a similar but weaker trend, and memory repertoires showed no such trend. In monozygotic twins, out-of-frame TCR alpha sharing was systematically underestimated by recombination models, although the models agreed with sharing between unrelated individuals. Conclusions relied on cross-sectional statistical analysis, since the same donors could not be followed over many years. The excess sharing between twins in beta out-of-frame sequences was weaker because fewer shared sequences reduced the signal-to-noise ratio. Compared with coincidental sharing between unrelated individuals, out-of-frame TCR alpha sequences shared between twins had an excess of sequences with low generation probability. Zero-insertion analyses could be partly confounded by invariant T cells such as MAIT and iNKT, though diverse VJ usage argued against such confounding for most clonotypes.

Every donor was a healthy Caucasian. The researchers also sequenced three unrelated adults who were not twins: a male aged 18 to 29, a male aged 50 to 60, and a female aged 50 to 60. Using Miltenyi CD45RO+ enrichment and human naive T-cell isolation kits, memory (CD45RO+) and naive T cells were isolated from PBMC. The CDR3 sequence holds 14 residues, the cysteine and phenylalanine included. Left in the record is the CDR3 DNA by itself, 42 bases read in frame from the first base. The germline V end is reduced by 6 bases and the J end by 3 bases; junction bases left unmatched: 7. CDR1 and CDR2 are drawn from the germline V gene: SQVTM, ANQGSEA. Libraries were made using 5' RACE. Sequencing was carried out with an Illumina HiSeq 2000. Template switching added a universal primer binding site, and the final cDNA carried a unique molecular identifier that allowed TCR cDNA molecules to be counted accurately. Specific primers in the conserved constant-segment region were used to synthesize first-strand cDNA for the TCR alpha and beta chains. To control for contamination, every cDNA library carried two barcodes: a SMART-Mk sample barcode plus Illumina barcodes. TruSeq adapter sequences along with Illumina sample barcodes were introduced in two successive PCR steps. The Illumina HiSeq platform was used with custom primers to sequence TCR alpha and beta cDNA libraries. As for how the authors treated the data: MiGEC processed the raw reads to extract unique molecular identifiers, while MiXCR was used to determine the CDR3 positions. Recombination models were inferred per individual with the repgenHMM and IGoR tools using an EM algorithm. The tcR package in R was used for shared clonotype analysis, with sharing normalized by the product of cloneset sizes. Out-of-frame nonproductive sequences were analyzed to study raw recombination free of thymic and clonal selection effects. TCRdb reprocessed the public reads (quality trimming at Q25 with fastp, clone calling with MiXCR) and kept in-frame beta chains. Every distinct CDR3 protein forms one entry, paired with its most common genes and DNA. For this entry, the V and J calls and clone size follow TCRdb and not the study's own pipeline. The sample table contains roughly 710,000 distinct CDR3 sequences; only one count was recorded for approximately 6% of them. The ten top clones hold around 2% of the sample.

The sequence was collected from a young man in good health. This receptor chain uses TRBV29-1 and TRBJ2-3; the central 9 bases match TRBD1. Sequencing was done on a sample of naive T cells sorted from blood. Per the publication, the cell subset or site label means: cells isolated with a human naive T-cell isolation kit. The nucleotide sequence is TGCAGCGTCCTTGGAGGACAGGGGACAGATACGCAGTATTTT. Translated, this is CSVLGGQGTDTQYF.